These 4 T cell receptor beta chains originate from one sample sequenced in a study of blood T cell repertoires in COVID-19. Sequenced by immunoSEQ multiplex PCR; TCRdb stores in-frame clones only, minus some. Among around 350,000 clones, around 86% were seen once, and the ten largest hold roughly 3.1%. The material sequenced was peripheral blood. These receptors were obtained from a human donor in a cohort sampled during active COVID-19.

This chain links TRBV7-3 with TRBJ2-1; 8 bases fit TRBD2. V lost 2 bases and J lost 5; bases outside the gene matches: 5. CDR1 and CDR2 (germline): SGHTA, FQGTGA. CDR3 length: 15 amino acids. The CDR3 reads CASSLSHSGNNEQFF. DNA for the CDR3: TGTGCCAGCAGCTTATCTCATAGCGGGAACAATGAGCAGTTCTTC.

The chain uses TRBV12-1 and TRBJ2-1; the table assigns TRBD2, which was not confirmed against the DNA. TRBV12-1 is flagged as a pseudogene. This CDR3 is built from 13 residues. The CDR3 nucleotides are TGTGCCAGCAGCCCAACGACTAGCGTTGAGCAGTTCTTC. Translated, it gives CASSPTTSVEQFF.

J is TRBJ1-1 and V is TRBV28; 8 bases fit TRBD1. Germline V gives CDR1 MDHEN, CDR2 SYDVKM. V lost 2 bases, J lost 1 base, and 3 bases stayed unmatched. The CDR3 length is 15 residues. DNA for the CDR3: TGTGCCAGCAGTTTACACGGGACAGGGAACACTGAAGCTTTCTTT. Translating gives CASSLHGTGNTEAFF.

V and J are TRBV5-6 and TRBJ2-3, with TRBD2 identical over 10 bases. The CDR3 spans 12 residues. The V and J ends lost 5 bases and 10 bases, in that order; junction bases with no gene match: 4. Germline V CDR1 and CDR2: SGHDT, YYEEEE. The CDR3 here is CASSFGLAAQYF. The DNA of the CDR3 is TGTGCCAGCAGTTTTGGACTAGCGGCGCAGTATTTT.